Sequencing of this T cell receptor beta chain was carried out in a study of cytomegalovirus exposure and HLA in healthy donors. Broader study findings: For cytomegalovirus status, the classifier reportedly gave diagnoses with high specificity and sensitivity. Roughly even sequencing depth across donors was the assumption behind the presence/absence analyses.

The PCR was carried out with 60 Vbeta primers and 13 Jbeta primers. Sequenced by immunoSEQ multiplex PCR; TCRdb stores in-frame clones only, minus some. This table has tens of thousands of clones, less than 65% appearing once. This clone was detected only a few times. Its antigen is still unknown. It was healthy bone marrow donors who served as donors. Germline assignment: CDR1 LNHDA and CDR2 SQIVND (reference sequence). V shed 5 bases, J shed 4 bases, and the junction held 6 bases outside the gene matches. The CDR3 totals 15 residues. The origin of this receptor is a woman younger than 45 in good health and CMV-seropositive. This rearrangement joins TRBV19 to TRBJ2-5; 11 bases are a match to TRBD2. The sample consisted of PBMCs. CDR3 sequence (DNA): TGTGCCAGTAGTGTACTAGCGGGGGAGTCAGAGACCCAGTACTTC. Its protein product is CASSVLAGESETQYF.